A selection of T cell receptor beta chains follows, all from one sample in a study of blood T cell repertoires in COVID-19. TCRdb's table, derived via immunoSEQ multiplex PCR, lists solely in-frame clones and lacks some. This table holds around 97,000 clones, approximately 89% found once. Specimen: peripheral blood. All receptors come from a woman of 80 years or more in a cohort sampled during active COVID-19. CDR3s leave out the opening cysteine and the closing phenylalanine or tryptophan. Fields, in order: D gene, V gene, J gene, clone size, CDR3 protein. A D gene is named only where the DNA matches it firmly. A clone size is listed for some rows: how often the clone was seen (once, few, many), or a class if it is expanded.

D gene: -; V gene: TRBV19; J gene: TRBJ1-3; clone size: -; CDR3 protein: ASSIQNTIY
D gene: -; V gene: TRBV7-9; J gene: TRBJ1-5; clone size: -; CDR3 protein: ASSLEGVSNQPQH
D gene: -; V gene: TRBV5-1; J gene: TRBJ2-1; clone size: once; CDR3 protein: ASSPPTSFGLEQF
D gene: -; V gene: TRBV19; J gene: TRBJ1-5; clone size: once; CDR3 protein: ASTTRVRNQPQH
D gene: -; V gene: TRBV19; J gene: TRBJ1-5; clone size: -; CDR3 protein: ASNQGSLPQH
D gene: -; V gene: TRBV28; J gene: TRBJ1-4; clone size: -; CDR3 protein: ASSSAGGSIDNSLIEKLF
D gene: TRBD1; V gene: TRBV19; J gene: TRBJ2-1; clone size: -; CDR3 protein: ASSLVSTGVSYNEQF
D gene: TRBD1; V gene: TRBV7-9; J gene: TRBJ1-2; clone size: -; CDR3 protein: ASSFHGDRGYGYT
D gene: TRBD1; V gene: TRBV15; J gene: TRBJ1-1; clone size: -; CDR3 protein: ATRRGQGNTEAF
D gene: TRBD2; V gene: TRBV11-2; J gene: TRBJ2-1; clone size: -; CDR3 protein: ASSLVTSGNEQF
D gene: -; V gene: TRBV10-1; J gene: TRBJ1-1; clone size: few; CDR3 protein: ASSSRETEAF
D gene: TRBD2; V gene: TRBV10-3; J gene: TRBJ2-2; clone size: -; CDR3 protein: AISESSGSTGELF
D gene: -; V gene: TRBV4-1; J gene: TRBJ2-6; clone size: -; CDR3 protein: ASRTLAAGSTGANVLT
D gene: -; V gene: TRBV7-9; J gene: TRBJ2-2; clone size: -; CDR3 protein: ASSPPRSDTGELF
D gene: TRBD2; V gene: TRBV7-2; J gene: TRBJ2-2; clone size: -; CDR3 protein: ASSSSGRGTGELF
D gene: TRBD1; V gene: TRBV24-1; J gene: TRBJ1-1; clone size: -; CDR3 protein: ATSDSPDRENTEAF
D gene: -; V gene: TRBV20-1; J gene: TRBJ2-3; clone size: -; CDR3 protein: SAQAQDTQY
D gene: -; V gene: TRBV6-5; J gene: TRBJ1-1; clone size: -; CDR3 protein: ASSYLIAGANTEAF
D gene: -; V gene: TRBV7-2; J gene: TRBJ2-7; clone size: -; CDR3 protein: ASSLALGGYEQY
D gene: TRBD1; V gene: TRBV7-2; J gene: TRBJ1-6; clone size: -; CDR3 protein: AAGIGTGNSPLH
D gene: TRBD2; V gene: TRBV7-3; J gene: TRBJ2-5; clone size: -; CDR3 protein: ASSLSGSGGAWETQY
D gene: -; V gene: TRBV9; J gene: TRBJ1-4; clone size: -; CDR3 protein: ASSAQSGSNEKLF
D gene: TRBD2; V gene: TRBV7-7; J gene: TRBJ2-1; clone size: -; CDR3 protein: ASSLDLGGTNEQF
D gene: TRBD1; V gene: TRBV28; J gene: TRBJ1-1; clone size: -; CDR3 protein: ASSQLDRANTEAF
D gene: -; V gene: TRBV12-3/TRBV12-4; J gene: TRBJ1-2; clone size: -; CDR3 protein: ASSLGGENTVA
D gene: -; V gene: TRBV5-6; J gene: TRBJ1-5; clone size: few; CDR3 protein: ASSQWGVQVQPQH
D gene: TRBD1; V gene: TRBV4-1; J gene: TRBJ2-7; clone size: -; CDR3 protein: ASSHLDRDYEQY
D gene: -; V gene: TRBV10-2; J gene: TRBJ2-5; clone size: -; CDR3 protein: ASSDPFRPRGATQY
D gene: -; V gene: TRBV28; J gene: TRBJ2-5; clone size: -; CDR3 protein: ASSSGQKETQY
D gene: -; V gene: TRBV3-1/TRBV3-2; J gene: TRBJ1-5; clone size: -; CDR3 protein: ASSQADNQPQH
D gene: -; V gene: TRBV2; J gene: TRBJ1-3; clone size: -; CDR3 protein: ASSDAGNTIY
D gene: -; V gene: TRBV7-2; J gene: TRBJ1-1; clone size: -; CDR3 protein: ASSEGNTEAF
D gene: -; V gene: TRBV9; J gene: TRBJ2-5; clone size: -; CDR3 protein: ASSAGGWGVETQY
D gene: -; V gene: TRBV3-1/TRBV3-2; J gene: TRBJ1-1; clone size: -; CDR3 protein: ASSQDALGNTEAF
D gene: TRBD2; V gene: TRBV7-9; J gene: TRBJ2-7; clone size: few; CDR3 protein: ASSRSGSSYEQY
D gene: TRBD2; V gene: TRBV5-1; J gene: TRBJ2-2; clone size: -; CDR3 protein: ASSSSGGATGELF
D gene: TRBD2; V gene: TRBV29-1; J gene: TRBJ2-2; clone size: -; CDR3 protein: SVAGLAGGTGELF
D gene: TRBD1; V gene: TRBV5-4; J gene: TRBJ1-1; clone size: -; CDR3 protein: ASSDYPGTGENTEAF
D gene: -; V gene: TRBV3-1/TRBV3-2; J gene: TRBJ1-3; clone size: -; CDR3 protein: ASSQVTGTGNTIY
D gene: -; V gene: TRBV18; J gene: TRBJ1-6; clone size: -; CDR3 protein: ASSPYQADYNSPLH
D gene: TRBD1; V gene: TRBV7-9; J gene: TRBJ1-3; clone size: -; CDR3 protein: ASSLNLGGKTGNTIY
D gene: TRBD1; V gene: TRBV3-1/TRBV3-2; J gene: TRBJ1-4; clone size: once; CDR3 protein: ASSPRTGGGEKLF
D gene: TRBD2; V gene: TRBV5-1; J gene: TRBJ2-3; clone size: once; CDR3 protein: ASSPRGGNTDTQY
D gene: TRBD2; V gene: TRBV28; J gene: TRBJ2-3; clone size: -; CDR3 protein: ASSLSGLAGTSTDTQY
D gene: -; V gene: TRBV11-2; J gene: TRBJ2-4; clone size: -; CDR3 protein: ASSILQGSKNIQY
D gene: TRBD2; V gene: TRBV5-1; J gene: TRBJ2-1; clone size: -; CDR3 protein: ASSLVSSGTYNEQF
D gene: TRBD2; V gene: TRBV5-1; J gene: TRBJ2-1; clone size: once; CDR3 protein: ASSPGTSGSNEQF
D gene: -; V gene: TRBV24-1; J gene: TRBJ2-1; clone size: -; CDR3 protein: ATSANTGTRYNEQF
D gene: TRBD1; V gene: TRBV5-8; J gene: TRBJ1-2; clone size: -; CDR3 protein: ASSLGTGDGYT
D gene: TRBD1; V gene: TRBV30; J gene: TRBJ1-2; clone size: -; CDR3 protein: AWSRDRGNYGYT
D gene: TRBD1; V gene: TRBV5-1; J gene: TRBJ1-4; clone size: -; CDR3 protein: ASSLDWTGAKTNEKLF
D gene: -; V gene: TRBV6-6; J gene: TRBJ2-5; clone size: once; CDR3 protein: ASSSGYQETQY
D gene: TRBD1; V gene: TRBV6-2/TRBV6-3; J gene: TRBJ2-2; clone size: once; CDR3 protein: ASSYGDRPGELF
D gene: -; V gene: TRBV19; J gene: TRBJ1-4; clone size: -; CDR3 protein: ASAGQLNEKLF
D gene: TRBD1; V gene: TRBV18; J gene: TRBJ1-6; clone size: -; CDR3 protein: ASSLDRAGHNSPLH
D gene: -; V gene: TRBV10-3; J gene: TRBJ2-1; clone size: -; CDR3 protein: AISEAGQRHNEQF
D gene: TRBD2; V gene: TRBV11-2; J gene: TRBJ2-3; clone size: -; CDR3 protein: ASSLGLAGEVDTQY